The 16 T cell receptor beta chains reported below all come from one sample, sequenced in a study of early stage breast cancer tumors. Assay used: immunoSEQ multiplex PCR; TCRdb lists only in-frame clones, some missing. The sample consists of tens of thousands of clones, 72% of them appearing once. The specimen was blood. Receptor source: a person in their fifties with breast cancer.

V is TRBV6-4 and J is TRBJ2-3; TRBD2 agrees at 9 bases. With V trimmed by 7 bases and J by 5 bases, 10 bases remained unmatched. This CDR3 comprises 15 residues. The germline gives CDR1 MRHNA, CDR2 SNTAGT. As DNA, the CDR3 is TGTGCCAGCATCCTTAGCGGGAGTATTGTAGATACGCAGTATTTT. It codes for CASILSGSIVDTQYF.

This chain joins TRBV13 and TRBJ2-2; D uncertain. Germline assignment: CDR1 PRHDT and CDR2 FYEKMQ (reference sequence). The CDR3 spans 13 residues. V lost 8 bases and J 1 base, leaving 8 bases between the germline ends. CDR3 sequence reads: CASLSRNTGELFF. The CDR3 DNA follows: TGTGCCAGCCTATCCAGGAACACCGGGGAGCTGTTTTTT. The whole variable domain, remainder taken from reference TRBV13 and TRBJ2-2, is AAGVIQSPRHLIKEKRETATLKCYPIPRHDTVYWYQQGPGQDPQFLISFYEKMQSDKGSIPDRFSAQQFSDYHSELNMSSLELGDSALYFCASLSRNTGELFFGEGSRLTVL.

This clone occurred once. V gene TRBV19 combines with J gene TRBJ2-2, with D uncertain. Germline V gene data show CDR1 as LNHDA and CDR2 as SQIVND (reference sequence). This CDR3 contains 15 residues. V gave up 3 bases and J gave up 4 bases, with 12 bases separating them. DNA for the CDR3: TGTGCCAGTAGTATTTGGGAAAGAGTCACCGGGGAGCTGTTTTTT. It codes for CASSIWERVTGELFF.

The rearrangement joins TRBV10-2 to TRBJ2-1; 11 bases are shared with TRBD2. The CDR3 totals 14 residues. The junction had 6 bases not matched to a gene; V was cut back by 6 bases and J by 8 bases. Germline assignment: CDR1 WSHSY and CDR2 SAAADI. CDR3 bases: TGCGCCAGCAGCTTAGCGGGAGGGGGGTATGAGCAGTTCTTC. It yields the protein CASSLAGGGYEQFF.

V is TRBV7-9 and J is TRBJ2-7; no definite D call. Trimming took 10 bases from V and 4 from J, leaving 14 bases between them. The CDR3 spans 12 residues. Germline V CDR1 and CDR2: SEHNR, FQNEAQ (reference sequence). The DNA for the CDR3 is TGTGCCACCGAAACTCCATCATACGAGCAGTACTTC. Encoded protein: CATETPSYEQYF.

This clone turned up a few times. The chain carries TRBV5-4 and TRBJ1-2; 9 bases align to TRBD1. The ends lost 4 bases at V and 7 bases at J; junction bases unmatched: 8. The CDR3 is 14 residues long. The germline CDR1 and CDR2 sequences are SGHNT and YYREEE (reference sequence). In DNA form, the CDR3 reads TGTGCCAGCAGCGCGGCAAGGGACAGGGTTGGCTACACCTTC. Protein: CASSAARDRVGYTF.

The gene calls are TRBV7-8 and TRBJ2-1; 8 nucleotides match TRBD1. CDR3 length: 14 residues. Unmatched junction bases numbered 8, after V lost 3 bases and J lost 10 bases. The germline CDR1 and CDR2 sequences are SGHVS and FQNEAQ. CDR3 protein: CASSFDQGAGEQFF. DNA of the CDR3: TGTGCCAGCAGCTTTGACCAGGGGGCGGGGGAGCAGTTCTTC.

The chain links TRBV6-6 to TRBJ2-3, with D unresolved. Germline assignment: CDR1 MNHNY and CDR2 SVGAGI (reference sequence). The CDR3 loop spans 15 amino acids. Between the trimmed V and J ends, which lost 2 bases and 2 bases, there was a span of 11 bases. This CDR3 is CASSYRRITTDTQYF. CDR3 nucleotide sequence: TGTGCCAGCAGTTACCGGCGGATCACCACAGATACGCAGTATTTT.

This chain links TRBV6-5 with TRBJ2-1; D perhaps matches TRBD2 (5 bases). The V and J ends lost 6 bases and 9 bases respectively, with 18 bases between them. There are 14 residues in the CDR3. The germline V gene has CDR1 MNHEY and CDR2 SVGAGI. The DNA of the CDR3 is TGTGCCAGCAGCATAGGATTAGGAGGATCTGAGCAGTTCTTC. Translated: CASSIGLGGSEQFF.

The chain recombines TRBV27 with TRBJ2-1, with TRBD2 as a possible D gene (6 bases). V was shortened by 2 bases and J by 1 base, with 12 bases between the two germline ends. There are 16 residues in the CDR3. Germline assignment: CDR1 MNHEY and CDR2 SMNVEV (reference sequence). CDR3 sequence: CASSLVLGTSYNEQFF. CDR3 nucleotide sequence: TGTGCCAGCAGTTTAGTACTGGGGACTTCCTACAATGAGCAGTTCTTC.

The chain employs TRBV7-9 and TRBJ1-2, with TRBD1 identical over 12 bases. V shed 10 bases, J shed 5 bases, and the junction held 11 bases outside the gene matches. The CDR3 runs 15 residues. Per germline, CDR1 SEHNR and CDR2 FQNEAQ (reference sequence). The CDR3 DNA is TGTGCCACCGGGACAGGGGGCGCCGAGGGGTATGGCTACACCTTC. Translating it yields CATGTGGAEGYGYTF.

The rearrangement links TRBV5-4 to TRBJ2-3, with TRBD2 as a possible D gene (5 bases). The CDR3 has 15 amino acids. The V and J ends lost 0 bases and 3 bases respectively, with 11 bases between them. The germline gives CDR1 SGHNT, CDR2 YYREEE (reference sequence). The CDR3 here is CASSLGLARTDTQYF. The CDR3 DNA sequence: TGTGCCAGCAGCTTGGGTCTAGCAAGGACAGATACGCAGTATTTT.

This clone was counted only a few times. The V gene is TRBV5-6, the J gene TRBJ2-7; D may correspond to TRBD1 or TRBD2 (5 bases each). Deletions cut 0 bases from V and 4 bases from J, with 14 bases between. Germline lookup yields CDR1 SGHDT and CDR2 YYEEEE. This CDR3 comprises 15 residues. The CDR3 region has the DNA TGTGCCAGCAGCTTGGCCTCTCAGGGACGGTACGAGCAGTACTTC. Its protein product is CASSLASQGRYEQYF.

The rearrangement uses TRBV11-2 and TRBJ1-4, with D unresolved. Trimming took 1 base from V and 8 from J, leaving 8 bases between them. Germline V gives CDR1 SGHAT, CDR2 FQNNGV. The CDR3 has 13 amino acids. DNA of the CDR3: TGTGCCAGCAGCTTAGGAGTAAGGGAAAAACTGTTTTTT. It yields the protein CASSLGVREKLFF.

The V gene is TRBV5-1, the J gene TRBJ1-2, with 9 nucleotides matching TRBD1. This CDR3 region has 15 residues. The junction had 9 bases not matched to a gene; V was cut back by 4 bases and J by 5 bases. Looked up from germline, CDR1 is SGHRS and CDR2 is YFSETQ. CDR3 region: CASSREGTGPYGYTF. For the CDR3, the DNA is TGCGCCAGCAGCAGGGAGGGGACAGGGCCATATGGCTACACCTTC.

This clone has a single count. J is TRBJ2-1 and V is TRBV9; 12 bases agree with TRBD2. CDR3 length: 15 amino acids. V was pared by 4 bases and J by 2 bases, with 1 base of the junction left unmatched. CDR1 is SGDLS, CDR2 YYNGEE, per germline. This CDR3 reads CASSRTSGTYNEQFF. For the CDR3, the DNA is TGTGCCAGCAGCCGGACTAGCGGGACCTACAATGAGCAGTTCTTC.